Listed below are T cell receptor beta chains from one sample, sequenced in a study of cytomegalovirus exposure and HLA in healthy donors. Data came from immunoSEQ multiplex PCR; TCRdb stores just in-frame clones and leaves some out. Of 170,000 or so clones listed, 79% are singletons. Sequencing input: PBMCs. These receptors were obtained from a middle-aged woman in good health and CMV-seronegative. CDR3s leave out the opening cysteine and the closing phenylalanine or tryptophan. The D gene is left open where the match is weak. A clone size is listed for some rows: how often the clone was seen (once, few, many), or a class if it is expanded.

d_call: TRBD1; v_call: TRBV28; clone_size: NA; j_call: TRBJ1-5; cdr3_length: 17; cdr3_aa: ASSSGTGGEWWSNQPQH
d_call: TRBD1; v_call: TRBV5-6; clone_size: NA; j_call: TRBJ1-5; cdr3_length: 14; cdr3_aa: ASSSLDRGYNQPQH
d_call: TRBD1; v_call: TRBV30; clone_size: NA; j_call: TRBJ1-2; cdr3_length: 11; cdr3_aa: AWTPTGGPGYT
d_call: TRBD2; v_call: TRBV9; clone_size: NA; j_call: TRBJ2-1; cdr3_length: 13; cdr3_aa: ASSQGTSGMVEQF
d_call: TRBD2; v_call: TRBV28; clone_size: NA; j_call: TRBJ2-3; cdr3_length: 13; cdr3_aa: ASSLSGSDTDTQY
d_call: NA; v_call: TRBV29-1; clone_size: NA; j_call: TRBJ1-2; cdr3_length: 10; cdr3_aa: SVEQVRHGYT
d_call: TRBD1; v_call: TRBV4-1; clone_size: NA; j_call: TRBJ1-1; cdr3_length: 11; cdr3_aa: ASSQALGQKAF
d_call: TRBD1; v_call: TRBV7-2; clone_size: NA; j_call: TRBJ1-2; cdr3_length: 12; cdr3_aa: ASSTNRGNYGYT
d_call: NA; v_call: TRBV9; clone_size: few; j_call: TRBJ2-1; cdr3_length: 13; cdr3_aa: ASTPTGGTYNEQF
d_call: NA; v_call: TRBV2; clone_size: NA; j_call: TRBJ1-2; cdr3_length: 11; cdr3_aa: ASLQGGMYGYT
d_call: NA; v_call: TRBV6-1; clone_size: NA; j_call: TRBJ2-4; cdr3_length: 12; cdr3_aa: ASSDKTGRNIQY
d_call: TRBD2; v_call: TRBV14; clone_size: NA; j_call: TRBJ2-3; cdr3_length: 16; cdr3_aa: ASSQGVRGSLGVDTQY
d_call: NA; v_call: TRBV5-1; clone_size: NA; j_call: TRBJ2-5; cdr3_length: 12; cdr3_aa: ASSPGALQETQY
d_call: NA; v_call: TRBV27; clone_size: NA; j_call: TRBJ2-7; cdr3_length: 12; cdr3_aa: ASSRGRGSYEQY
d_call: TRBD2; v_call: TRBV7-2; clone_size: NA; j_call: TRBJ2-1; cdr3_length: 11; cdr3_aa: ASSEGMGGGVF
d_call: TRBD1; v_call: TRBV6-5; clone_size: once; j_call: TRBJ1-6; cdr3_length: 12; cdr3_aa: ASSSPDRASPLH
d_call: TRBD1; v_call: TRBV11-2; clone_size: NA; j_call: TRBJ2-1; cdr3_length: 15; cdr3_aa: ASSLGRGTGAYNEQF
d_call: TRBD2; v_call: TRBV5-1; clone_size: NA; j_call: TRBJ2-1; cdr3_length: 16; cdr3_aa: ASSPRMISGGADYEQF
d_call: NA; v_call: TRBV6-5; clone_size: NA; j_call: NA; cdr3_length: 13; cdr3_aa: ASSHDWASSYEQY
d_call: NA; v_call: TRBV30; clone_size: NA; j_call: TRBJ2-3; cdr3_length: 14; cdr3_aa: AWSVDRTSSTDTQY
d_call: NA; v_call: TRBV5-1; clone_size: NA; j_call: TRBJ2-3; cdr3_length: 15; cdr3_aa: ASSFGSLNPAADTQY
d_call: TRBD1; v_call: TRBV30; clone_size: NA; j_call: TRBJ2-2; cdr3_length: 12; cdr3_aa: AWSTHRGTGELF
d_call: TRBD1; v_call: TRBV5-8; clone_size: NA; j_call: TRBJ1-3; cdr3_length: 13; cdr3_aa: ASSNDREAGNTIY
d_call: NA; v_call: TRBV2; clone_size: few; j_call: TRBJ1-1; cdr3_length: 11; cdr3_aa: ASSVQPGTEAF
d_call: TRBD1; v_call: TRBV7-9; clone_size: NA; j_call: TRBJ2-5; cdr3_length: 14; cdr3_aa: ASTPLPDRTKETQY
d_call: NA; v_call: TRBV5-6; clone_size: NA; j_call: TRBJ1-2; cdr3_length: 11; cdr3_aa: ASSSGVSSGYT
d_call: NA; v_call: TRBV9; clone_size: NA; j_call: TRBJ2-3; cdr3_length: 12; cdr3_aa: ASSVEGSGGTQY
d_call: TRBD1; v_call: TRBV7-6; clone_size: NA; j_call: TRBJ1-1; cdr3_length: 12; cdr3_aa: ASSLGQGNTEAF